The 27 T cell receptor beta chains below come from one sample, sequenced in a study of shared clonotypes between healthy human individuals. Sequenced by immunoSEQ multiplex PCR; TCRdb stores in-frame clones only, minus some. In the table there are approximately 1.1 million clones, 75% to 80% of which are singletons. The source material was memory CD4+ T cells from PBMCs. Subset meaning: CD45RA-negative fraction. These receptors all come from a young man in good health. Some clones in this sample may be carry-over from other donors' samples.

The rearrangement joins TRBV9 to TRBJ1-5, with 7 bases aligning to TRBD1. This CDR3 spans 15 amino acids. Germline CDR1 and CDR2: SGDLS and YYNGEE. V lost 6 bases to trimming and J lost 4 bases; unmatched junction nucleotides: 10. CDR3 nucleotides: TGTGCCAGCAACCCAGGGGGGTGGGATAATCAGCCCCAGCATTTT. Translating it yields CASNPGGWDNQPQHF.

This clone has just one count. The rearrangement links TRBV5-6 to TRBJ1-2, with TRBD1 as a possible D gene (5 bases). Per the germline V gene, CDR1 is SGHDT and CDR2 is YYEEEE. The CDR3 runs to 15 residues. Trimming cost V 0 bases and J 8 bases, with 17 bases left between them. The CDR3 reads CASSLDPGRVGGYTF. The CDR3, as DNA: TGTGCCAGCAGCTTGGATCCGGGCAGGGTAGGCGGCTACACCTTC.

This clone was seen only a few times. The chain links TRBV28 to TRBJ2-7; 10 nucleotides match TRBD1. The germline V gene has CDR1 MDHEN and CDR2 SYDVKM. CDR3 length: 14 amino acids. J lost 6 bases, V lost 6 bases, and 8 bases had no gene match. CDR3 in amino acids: CASRRTDRGPEQYF. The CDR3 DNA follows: TGTGCCAGCAGACGGACAGACAGGGGGCCCGAGCAGTACTTC.

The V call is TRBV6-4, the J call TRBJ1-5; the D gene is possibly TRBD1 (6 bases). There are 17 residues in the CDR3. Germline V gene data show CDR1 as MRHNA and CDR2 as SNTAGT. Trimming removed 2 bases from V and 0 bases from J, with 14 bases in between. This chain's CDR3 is CASSDPGHLYSNQPQHF. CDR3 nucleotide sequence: TGTGCCAGCAGTGACCCGGGACACCTCTATAGCAATCAGCCCCAGCATTTT.

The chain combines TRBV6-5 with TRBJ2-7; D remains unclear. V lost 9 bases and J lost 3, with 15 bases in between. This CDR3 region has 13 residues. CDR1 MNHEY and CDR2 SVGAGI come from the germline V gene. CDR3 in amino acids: CARTQVAVYEQYF. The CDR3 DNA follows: TGTGCCAGAACCCAGGTGGCGGTCTACGAGCAGTACTTC.

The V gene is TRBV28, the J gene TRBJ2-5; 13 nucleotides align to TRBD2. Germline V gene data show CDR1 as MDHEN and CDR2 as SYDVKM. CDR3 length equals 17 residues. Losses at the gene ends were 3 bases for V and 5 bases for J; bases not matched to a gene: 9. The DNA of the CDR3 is TGTGCCAGCAGTTTCGGGGTTGGACTAGCGGGAGTGGAGACCCAGTACTTC. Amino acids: CASSFGVGLAGVETQYF.

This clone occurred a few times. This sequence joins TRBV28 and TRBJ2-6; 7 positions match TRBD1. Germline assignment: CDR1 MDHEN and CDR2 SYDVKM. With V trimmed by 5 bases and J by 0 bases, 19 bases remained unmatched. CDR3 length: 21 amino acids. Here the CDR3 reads CASSTPYLGTVQNSGANVLTF. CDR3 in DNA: TGTGCCAGCAGTACCCCTTATCTGGGGACAGTCCAAAACTCTGGGGCCAACGTCCTGACTTTC.

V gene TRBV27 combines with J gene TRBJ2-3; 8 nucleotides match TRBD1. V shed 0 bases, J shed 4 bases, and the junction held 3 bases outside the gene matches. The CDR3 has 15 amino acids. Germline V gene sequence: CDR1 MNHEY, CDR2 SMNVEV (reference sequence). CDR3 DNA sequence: TGTGCCAGCAGTTTATCACCAGGGGGCTCAGATACGCAGTATTTT. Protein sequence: CASSLSPGGSDTQYF.

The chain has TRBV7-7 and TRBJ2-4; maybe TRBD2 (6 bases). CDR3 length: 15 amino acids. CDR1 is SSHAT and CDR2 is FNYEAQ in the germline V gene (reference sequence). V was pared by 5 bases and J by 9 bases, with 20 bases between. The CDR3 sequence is CASSPDPGLGGIQYF. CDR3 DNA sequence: TGTGCCAGCAGCCCCGATCCCGGCTTGGGAGGCATTCAGTACTTC. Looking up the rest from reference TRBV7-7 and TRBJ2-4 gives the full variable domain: GAGVSQSPRYKVTKRGQDVTLRCDPISSHATLYWYQQALGQGPEFLTYFNYEAQPDKSGLPSDRFSAERPEGSISTLTIQRTEQRDSAMYRCASSPDPGLGGIQYFGAGTRLSVL.

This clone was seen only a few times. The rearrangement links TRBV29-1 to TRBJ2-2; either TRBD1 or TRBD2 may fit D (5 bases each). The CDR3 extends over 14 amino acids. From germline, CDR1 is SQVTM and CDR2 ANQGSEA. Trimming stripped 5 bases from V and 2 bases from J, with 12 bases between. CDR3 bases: TGCAGCGTTATCCGGGACGGAAACACCGGGGAGCTGTTTTTT. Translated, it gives CSVIRDGNTGELFF.

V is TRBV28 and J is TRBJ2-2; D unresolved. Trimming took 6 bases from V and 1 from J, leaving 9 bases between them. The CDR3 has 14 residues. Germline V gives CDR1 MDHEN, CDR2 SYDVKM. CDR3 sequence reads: CASRTTGNTGELFF. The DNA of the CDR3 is TGTGCCAGCAGGACGACGGGGAACACCGGGGAGCTGTTTTTT.

The DNA for the CDR3 is TGTGCCAGCAGTTCCATGGCGGGGACACGGGCTTTCTTT. As protein: CASSSMAGTRAFF. The chain is built from TRBV6-5 and TRBJ1-1, with D tentatively TRBD1 (6 bases). This CDR3 is 13 amino acids long. CDR1 and CDR2 (germline): MNHEY, SVGAGI. The V and J ends lost 4 bases and 11 bases respectively, with 17 bases between them.

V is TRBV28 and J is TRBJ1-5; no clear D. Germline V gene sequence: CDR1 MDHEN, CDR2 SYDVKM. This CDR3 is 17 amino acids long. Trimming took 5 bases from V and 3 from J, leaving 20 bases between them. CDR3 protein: CASSPHHLRTLNQPQHF. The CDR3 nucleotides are TGTGCCAGCAGTCCACACCATTTGAGGACCCTCAATCAGCCCCAGCATTTT.

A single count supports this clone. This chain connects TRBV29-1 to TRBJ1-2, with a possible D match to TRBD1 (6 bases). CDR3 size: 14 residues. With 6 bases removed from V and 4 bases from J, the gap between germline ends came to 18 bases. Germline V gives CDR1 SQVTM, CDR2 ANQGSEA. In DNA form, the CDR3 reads TGCAGCGTCCCCTTGGGGGGCTTAGGCTATGGCTACACCTTC. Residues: CSVPLGGLGYGYTF.

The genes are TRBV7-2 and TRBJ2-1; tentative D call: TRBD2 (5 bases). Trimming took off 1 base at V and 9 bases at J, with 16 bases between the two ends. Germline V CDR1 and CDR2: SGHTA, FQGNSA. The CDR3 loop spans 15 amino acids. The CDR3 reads CASSLVPAVQGEQFF. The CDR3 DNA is TGTGCCAGCAGCTTAGTCCCAGCGGTCCAAGGTGAGCAGTTCTTC.

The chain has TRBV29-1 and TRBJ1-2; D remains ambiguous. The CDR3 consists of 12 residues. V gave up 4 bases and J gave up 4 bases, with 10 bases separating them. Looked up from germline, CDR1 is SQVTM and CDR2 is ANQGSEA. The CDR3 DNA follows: TGCAGCGTTGGTATAGGGAGCTATGGCTACACCTTC. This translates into CSVGIGSYGYTF.

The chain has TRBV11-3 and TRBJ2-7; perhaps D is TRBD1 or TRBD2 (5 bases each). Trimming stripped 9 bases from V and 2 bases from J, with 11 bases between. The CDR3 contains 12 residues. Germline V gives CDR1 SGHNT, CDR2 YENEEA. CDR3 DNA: TGTGCCAGAGAGACGGGACCCTACGAGCAGTACTTC. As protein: CARETGPYEQYF. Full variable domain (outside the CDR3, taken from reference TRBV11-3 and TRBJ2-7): EAGVVQSPRYKIIEKKQPVAFWCNPISGHNTLYWYLQNLGQGPELLIRYENEEAVDDSQLPKDRFSAERLKGVDSTLKIQPAELGDSAVYLCARETGPYEQYFGPGTRLTVT.

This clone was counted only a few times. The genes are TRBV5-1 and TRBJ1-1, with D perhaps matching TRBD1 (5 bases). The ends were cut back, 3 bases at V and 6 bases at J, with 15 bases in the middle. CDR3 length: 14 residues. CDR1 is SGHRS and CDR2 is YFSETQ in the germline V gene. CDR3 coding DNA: TGCGCCAGCAGCTGGGGGACGTCTAACCCTGAAGCTTTCTTT. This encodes CASSWGTSNPEAFF.

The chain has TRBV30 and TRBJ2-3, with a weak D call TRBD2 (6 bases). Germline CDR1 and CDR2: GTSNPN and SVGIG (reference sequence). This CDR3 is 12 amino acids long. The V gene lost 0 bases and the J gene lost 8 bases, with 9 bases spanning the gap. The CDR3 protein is CAWSVWRGTQYF. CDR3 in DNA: TGTGCCTGGAGTGTATGGCGGGGTACGCAGTATTTT.

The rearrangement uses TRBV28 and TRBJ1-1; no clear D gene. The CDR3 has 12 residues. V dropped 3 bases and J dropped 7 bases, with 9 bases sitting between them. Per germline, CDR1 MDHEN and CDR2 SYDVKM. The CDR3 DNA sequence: TGTGCCAGCAGTTTTCCTCCTTTTGAAGCTTTCTTT. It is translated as CASSFPPFEAFF.

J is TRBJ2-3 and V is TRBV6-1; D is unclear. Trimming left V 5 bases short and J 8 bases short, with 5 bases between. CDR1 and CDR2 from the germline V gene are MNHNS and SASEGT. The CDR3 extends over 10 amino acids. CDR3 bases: TGTGCCAGCAGTCTGGGTACGCAGTATTTT. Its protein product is CASSLGTQYF.

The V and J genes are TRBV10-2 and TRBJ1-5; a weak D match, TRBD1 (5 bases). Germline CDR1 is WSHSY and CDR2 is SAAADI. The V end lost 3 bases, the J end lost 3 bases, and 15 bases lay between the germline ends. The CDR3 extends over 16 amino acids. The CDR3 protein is CASSDRLGTVNQPQHF. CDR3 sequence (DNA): TGCGCCAGCAGTGACCGACTAGGGACGGTCAATCAGCCCCAGCATTTT.

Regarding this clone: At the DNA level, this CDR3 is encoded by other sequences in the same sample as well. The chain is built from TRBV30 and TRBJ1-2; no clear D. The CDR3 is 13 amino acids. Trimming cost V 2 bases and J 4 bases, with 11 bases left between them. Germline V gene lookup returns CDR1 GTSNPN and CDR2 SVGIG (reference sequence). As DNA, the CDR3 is TGTGCCTGGAGTCGACGACAAGGCTATGGCTACACCTTC. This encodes CAWSRRQGYGYTF.

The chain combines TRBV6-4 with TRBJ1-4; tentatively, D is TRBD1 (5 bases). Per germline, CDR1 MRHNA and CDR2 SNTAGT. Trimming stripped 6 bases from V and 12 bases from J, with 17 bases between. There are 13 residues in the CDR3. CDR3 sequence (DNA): TGTGCCAGCAGAGGGGTGATCGGGGGAGAACTGTTTTTT. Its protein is CASRGVIGGELFF.

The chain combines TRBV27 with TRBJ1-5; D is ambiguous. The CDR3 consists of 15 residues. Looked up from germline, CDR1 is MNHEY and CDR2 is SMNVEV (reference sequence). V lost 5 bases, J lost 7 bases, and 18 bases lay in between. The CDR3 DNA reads TGTGCCAGCAGTCTCATGGGTGGAGGGCCACAGCCCCAGCATTTT. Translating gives CASSLMGGGPQPQHF.

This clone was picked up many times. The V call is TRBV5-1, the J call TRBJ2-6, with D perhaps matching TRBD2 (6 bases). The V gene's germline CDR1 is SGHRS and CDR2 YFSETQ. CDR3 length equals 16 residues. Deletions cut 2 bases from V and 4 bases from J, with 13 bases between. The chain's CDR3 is CASSFLPGSGANVLTF. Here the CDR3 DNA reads TGCGCCAGCAGCTTCCTCCCCGGGAGCGGGGCCAACGTCCTGACTTTC.

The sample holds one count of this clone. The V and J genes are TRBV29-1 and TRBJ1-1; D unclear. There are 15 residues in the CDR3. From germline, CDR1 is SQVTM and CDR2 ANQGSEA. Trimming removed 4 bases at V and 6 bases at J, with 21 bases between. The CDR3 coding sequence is TGCAGCGTTGTTTTTATAGGACGCGGTGGCCCTGAAGCTTTCTTT. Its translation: CSVVFIGRGGPEAFF.